Each of the 29 T cell receptor beta chains below was sequenced from the same sample in a study of T cell changes during pregnancy in multiple sclerosis. Data came from immunoSEQ multiplex PCR; TCRdb stores just in-frame clones and leaves some out. The data contain roughly 40,000 clones, 85% to 95% of them singletons. This specimen consisted of CD4+ T cells from peripheral blood mononuclear cells, obtained in the second trimester of pregnancy. The receptors were sampled from a female donor with multiple sclerosis, enrolled in a pregnancy study.

CDR3 sequence (DNA): TGTGCCAGTAGCCCGGGACAGCGAGGTTCACCCCTCCACTTT. Translation: CASSPGQRGSPLHF. The J gene is TRBJ1-6, the V gene TRBV7-3; TRBD1 agrees at 7 bases. V dropped 9 bases and J dropped 9; count of bases not matched to a gene: 11. CDR1 and CDR2 from the germline V gene are SGHTA and FQGTGA. The CDR3 is made up of 14 amino acids.

V is TRBV4-2 and J is TRBJ2-2; 8 bases match TRBD2. The V gene end was trimmed by 3 bases and the J gene end by 6 bases; junction bases not matched to a gene: 6. Germline V gene data show CDR1 as LGHNA and CDR2 as YNFKEQ. The CDR3 spans 15 residues. The CDR3 region has the DNA TGTGCCAGCAGCCAGAAGCGGGGGACCGCCGGGGAGCTGTTTTTT. Translated: CASSQKRGTAGELFF.

The CDR3 protein is CASSLTQNSPLHF. CDR3 DNA sequence: TGTGCCAGCAGCTTAACCCAGAATTCACCCCTCCACTTT. The chain uses TRBV7-8 and TRBJ1-6; no clear D. This CDR3 region has 13 residues. Germline V gene data show CDR1 as SGHVS and CDR2 as FQNEAQ. V was pared by 2 bases and J by 7 bases, with 6 bases between.

J is TRBJ1-3 and V is TRBV10-3, with 8 positions matching TRBD1. The CDR3 is 15 residues long. CDR1 and CDR2 (germline): ENHRY, SYGVKD. V lost 4 bases to trimming and J lost 3 bases; unmatched junction nucleotides: 5. The CDR3 coding sequence is TGTGCCATCAGTGGGACAGGGACGAGTGGAAACACCATATATTTT. Amino acid sequence: CAISGTGTSGNTIYF.

The sample holds a few counts of this clone. V usage is TRBV10-2 and J usage is TRBJ2-1; a weak D match, TRBD2 (5 bases). Germline CDR1 and CDR2: WSHSY and SAAADI. Trimming removed 8 bases from V and 9 bases from J, with 14 bases in between. CDR3 length: 12 residues. As DNA, the CDR3 is TGCGCCAGCCGGCTTGGGGAGACTGAGCAGTTCTTC. As protein: CASRLGETEQFF.

The V gene is TRBV10-3, the J gene TRBJ1-6; D is uncertain. V lost 6 bases to trimming and J lost 7 bases, with 10 bases between them. CDR3 length: 13 amino acids. Germline V CDR1 and CDR2: ENHRY, SYGVKD. The CDR3: CAIRGRENSPLHF. For the CDR3, the DNA is TGTGCCATCAGAGGACGGGAAAATTCACCCCTCCACTTT.

In nucleotides, the CDR3 is TGTGCCAGCTCACCTGTCAGGGCGCAGGGCAATCAGCCCCAGCATTTT. It codes for CASSPVRAQGNQPQHF. J is TRBJ1-5 and V is TRBV18; weak D call: TRBD1 (5 bases). Germline V gene lookup returns CDR1 KGHSH and CDR2 LQKENI. V shed 3 bases and J shed 2 bases, with 14 bases lying between them. CDR3 size: 16 residues.

This chain connects TRBV7-3 to TRBJ2-2; 8 bases are a match to TRBD1. V was pared by 3 bases and J by 3 bases, with 3 bases of the junction left unmatched. CDR3 length: 15 residues. CDR1 and CDR2 (germline): SGHTA, FQGTGA. The CDR3 nucleotides read TGTGCCAGCAGCTTGGACAGGGCGCACACCGGGGAGCTGTTTTTT. Amino acids: CASSLDRAHTGELFF.

This chain uses TRBV7-2 with TRBJ2-3, with D perhaps matching TRBD1 (6 bases). The V end lost 6 bases, the J end lost 2 bases, and 15 bases lay between the germline ends. CDR1 is SGHTA and CDR2 is FQGNSA in the germline V gene. This CDR3 comprises 15 residues. DNA for the CDR3: TGTGCCAGCAGACGGACAGTGAGTACCACAGATACGCAGTATTTT. Amino acid sequence: CASRRTVSTTDTQYF.

This clone appeared once. The rearrangement joins TRBV7-9 to TRBJ1-2; D perhaps matches TRBD1 (5 bases). The V and J ends lost 1 base and 2 bases respectively, with 8 bases between them. The CDR3 loop spans 14 amino acids. Germline lookup yields CDR1 SEHNR and CDR2 FQNEAQ (reference sequence). The DNA for the CDR3 is TGTGCCAGCAGCTTAGGGGGCCAGAACTATGGCTACACCTTC. It yields the protein CASSLGGQNYGYTF.

The chain uses TRBV5-4 and TRBJ1-1, with a weak D call TRBD1 (5 bases). Germline V CDR1 and CDR2: SGHNT, YYREEE (reference sequence). Trimming stripped 3 bases from V and 8 bases from J, with 14 bases between. CDR3 length equals 13 residues. The CDR3: CASSSPDKGEAFF. The CDR3 DNA follows: TGTGCCAGCAGCTCCCCCGACAAGGGGGAAGCTTTCTTT.

The chain combines TRBV5-4 with TRBJ1-2; D gene ambiguous. CDR3 length equals 15 residues. The V end lost 0 bases, the J end lost 2 bases, and 11 bases lay between the germline ends. The germline V gene has CDR1 SGHNT and CDR2 YYREEE (reference sequence). In nucleotides, the CDR3 is TGTGCCAGCAGCTTGGCCCTGACGGGAAACTATGGCTACACCTTC. It translates to CASSLALTGNYGYTF. Combining the CDR3 with reference TRBV5-4 and TRBJ1-2 gives the whole variable domain ETGVTQSPTHLIKTRGQQVTLRCSSQSGHNTVSWYQQALGQGPQFIFQYYREEENGRGNFPPRFSGLQFPNYSSELNVNALELDDSALYLCASSLALTGNYGYTFGSGTRLTVV.

The chain combines TRBV4-2 with TRBJ1-6, with 8 bases lining up with TRBD1. CDR1 LGHNA and CDR2 YNFKEQ come from the germline V gene. V shed 4 bases, J shed 11 bases, and the junction held 10 bases outside the gene matches. The CDR3 length is 15 residues. The CDR3 nucleotides are TGTGCCAGCAGCCCTACGGACAGGGACCAGGCACCCCTCCACTTT. Translation: CASSPTDRDQAPLHF.

The chain links TRBV6-6 to TRBJ2-5; D is perhaps TRBD2 (6 bases). With 6 bases removed from V and 3 bases from J, the gap between germline ends came to 11 bases. The germline CDR1 and CDR2 sequences are MNHNY and SVGAGI (reference sequence). This CDR3 has 13 residues. The CDR3, as DNA: TGTGCCAGCAGAGCTAGCGCCGAAGAGACCCAGTACTTC. It specifies CASRASAEETQYF.

In its sample, this clone was seen once. The chain has TRBV11-2 and TRBJ2-6, with D possibly being TRBD2 (6 bases). The CDR3 consists of 16 residues. From germline, CDR1 is SGHAT and CDR2 FQNNGV. Trimming pared 7 bases from V and 7 bases from J, leaving 20 bases between. The CDR3, as DNA: TGTGCCAGCACCCACCTCTTCGGGAGTCCAGCCAACGTCCTGACTTTC. Protein product: CASTHLFGSPANVLTF.

This chain links TRBV19 with TRBJ2-7, with D perhaps matching TRBD1 (7 bases). The CDR3 sequence is 13 residues long. The germline gives CDR1 LNHDA, CDR2 SQIVND (reference sequence). The ends were cut back, 3 bases at V and 6 bases at J, with 12 bases in the middle. CDR3 sequence (DNA): TGTGCCAGTAGTATGGAGGGGGCGTCCGAGCAGTACTTC. The encoded protein is CASSMEGASEQYF.

The V and J genes are TRBV5-1 and TRBJ2-1, with 12 bases lining up with TRBD1. The CDR3 contains 15 residues. From germline, CDR1 is SGHRS and CDR2 YFSETQ. The V and J ends lost 4 bases and 7 bases, in that order; junction bases with no gene match: 6. Here the CDR3 DNA reads TGCGCCAGCAGCGCGGGGACAGGGGGCAAGAATGAGCAGTTCTTC. It yields the protein CASSAGTGGKNEQFF.

The chain links TRBV19 to TRBJ1-4; TRBD1 aligns across 10 bases. Germline V gene data show CDR1 as LNHDA and CDR2 as SQIVND (reference sequence). After removal of 7 bases from V and 7 bases from J, the junction contained 6 bases not matched to a gene. The CDR3 extends over 14 amino acids. The CDR3 spells CASTGTGVVEKLFF. The CDR3 region has the DNA TGTGCCAGTACCGGGACAGGGGTAGTTGAAAAACTGTTTTTT.

This chain uses TRBV5-1 with TRBJ1-3; D unclear. V was shortened by 5 bases and J by 0 bases, with 9 bases between the two germline ends. Germline lookup yields CDR1 SGHRS and CDR2 YFSETQ. The CDR3 length is 14 residues. As DNA, the CDR3 is TGCGCCAGCAGGTCCCTCAGCTCTGGAAACACCATATATTTT. Translation: CASRSLSSGNTIYF.

The chain combines TRBV18 with TRBJ2-7; TRBD1 matches 8 bases. CDR1 is KGHSH, CDR2 LQKENI, per germline. The CDR3 length is 16 residues. V trimming: 3 bases; J trimming: 3 bases; junction bases outside the gene matches: 10. The CDR3 region is CASSPPTGVGYYEQYF. As DNA, the CDR3 is TGTGCCAGCTCACCCCCGACAGGGGTGGGGTACTACGAGCAGTACTTC. The variable domain in full, completed from reference TRBV18 and TRBJ2-7, reads NAGVMQNPRHLVRRRGQEARLRCSPMKGHSHVYWYRQLPEEGLKFMVYLQKENIIDESGMPKERFSAEFPKEGPSILRIQQVVRGDSAAYFCASSPPTGVGYYEQYFGPGTRLTVT.

This clone was found once. This sequence joins TRBV7-9 and TRBJ1-1; 7 nucleotides align to TRBD1. Germline-derived CDR1 and CDR2 are SEHNR and FQNEAQ (reference sequence). CDR3 length equals 14 residues. J lost 1 base, V lost 3 bases, and 2 bases had no gene match. The CDR3 nucleotides are TGTGCCAGCAGCTTTGGACAGGCGAACACTGAAGCTTTCTTT. Its protein is CASSFGQANTEAFF.

V gene TRBV2 combines with J gene TRBJ2-7; TRBD2 matches 15 bases. Germline CDR1 is SNHLY and CDR2 is FYNNEI. J was trimmed by 2 bases and V by 9 bases; bases with no gene match: 2. The CDR3 covers 14 residues. CDR3 in amino acids: CARGLAGGTYEQYF. DNA for the CDR3: TGTGCCAGGGGACTAGCGGGGGGTACCTACGAGCAGTACTTC.

V gene TRBV30 combines with J gene TRBJ1-1; 11 bases are shared with TRBD1. J gave up 4 bases and V 3 bases, and 7 bases lay outside the gene matches. CDR1 is GTSNPN, CDR2 SVGIG, per germline (reference sequence). The CDR3 totals 15 residues. CDR3 sequence: CAWSGQGAFGTEAFF. The CDR3 nucleotides read TGTGCCTGGAGCGGACAGGGGGCTTTCGGCACTGAAGCTTTCTTT.

The rearrangement links TRBV2 to TRBJ2-2, with 8 bases matching TRBD2. CDR3 length: 15 amino acids. The J segment lost 4 bases and the V segment lost 4 bases, leaving 5 bases of the junction unmatched. Germline CDR1 SNHLY, CDR2 FYNNEI. CDR3 sequence reads: CASSALTSVTGELFF. CDR3 nucleotide sequence: TGTGCCAGCAGTGCATTGACTAGCGTCACCGGGGAGCTGTTTTTT.

The chain carries TRBV10-2 and TRBJ1-5; D not certain. V lost 9 bases, J lost 4 bases, and 16 bases lay in between. The CDR3 has 14 amino acids. In germline, CDR1 is WSHSY, CDR2 SAAADI. CDR3 residues: CASGLFLFNQPQHF. CDR3 nucleotides: TGCGCCAGTGGACTGTTTCTCTTTAATCAGCCCCAGCATTTT.

This clone appeared a single time. The rearrangement joins TRBV10-1 to TRBJ2-7; possibly TRBD2 for D (6 bases). Per germline, CDR1 WNHNN and CDR2 SYGVQD (reference sequence). CDR3 length: 13 residues. Trimming stripped 0 bases from V and 8 bases from J, with 11 bases between. For the CDR3, the DNA is TGCGCCAGCAGTGAGTCCCTTGCGGGAAAGCAGTACTTC. Protein sequence: CASSESLAGKQYF.

This chain joins TRBV6-5 and TRBJ1-2; a possible D gene is TRBD1 (6 bases). The germline gives CDR1 MNHEY, CDR2 SVGAGI. The CDR3 spans 13 residues. Trimming stripped 5 bases from V and 5 bases from J, with 12 bases between. DNA of the CDR3: TGTGCCAGCAGTCCCCGGACAGTATATGGCTACACCTTC. This codes for CASSPRTVYGYTF.

The chain couples TRBV4-1 to TRBJ2-7, with 8 positions matching TRBD2. Germline V gene lookup returns CDR1 MGHRA and CDR2 YSYEKL. Trimming took 5 bases from V and 2 from J; bases not matched to a gene: 8. The CDR3 sequence is 15 residues long. CDR3 amino acids: CASSSPERGTYEQYF. DNA for the CDR3: TGCGCCAGCAGCAGTCCGGAGCGGGGGACCTACGAGCAGTACTTC.

This clone has a single count. The V gene is TRBV7-9, the J gene TRBJ1-5; 10 bases map to TRBD1. Germline-derived CDR1 and CDR2 are SEHNR and FQNEAQ (reference sequence). This CDR3 region has 16 residues. V lost 5 bases to trimming and J lost 4 bases; unmatched junction nucleotides: 8. DNA of the CDR3: TGTGCCAGCAGCGTATCCGGGACAGGGGAAAATCAGCCCCAGCATTTT. It specifies CASSVSGTGENQPQHF.